Shown below are 5 T cell receptor beta chains from a single sample sequenced in a study of cytomegalovirus exposure and HLA in healthy donors. Both 60 Vbeta primers and 13 Jbeta primers went into the PCR. The protocol was immunoSEQ multiplex PCR, while the TCRdb copy is restricted to in-frame clones and leaves out a portion. The sample has around 200,000 clones; around 83% are singletons. Input material: PBMCs. All receptors derive from a girl aged 5 to 17 in good health and CMV-seronegative.

This sequence joins TRBV6-1 and TRBJ1-6; D may be TRBD1 (5 bases). Germline CDR1 MNHNS, CDR2 SASEGT. Trimming removed 4 bases at V and 7 bases at J, with 20 bases between. The CDR3 runs to 17 residues. The CDR3 coding sequence is TGTGCCAGCAGTGGCCTAGCGGGGAAGGGGCGAAATTCACCCCTCCACTTT. This encodes CASSGLAGKGRNSPLHF.

This chain connects TRBV7-2 to TRBJ2-7, with 11 nucleotides matching TRBD1. Unmatched junction bases numbered 11, after V lost 3 bases and J lost 1 base. Germline CDR1 and CDR2: SGHTA and FQGNSA. CDR3 length: 18 amino acids. The chain's CDR3 is CASSFMGTGGGRSYEQYF. The CDR3 nucleotides are TGTGCCAGCAGCTTCATGGGGACAGGGGGTGGAAGGTCCTACGAGCAGTACTTC. The entire variable domain, with the rest obtained from reference TRBV7-2 and TRBJ2-7, is as follows: GAGVSQSPSNKVTEKGKDVELRCDPISGHTALYWYRQSLGQGLEFLIYFQGNSAPDKSGLPSDRFSAERTGGSVSTLTIQRTQQEDSAVYLCASSFMGTGGGRSYEQYFGPGTRLTVT.

This clone was seen just once. This chain connects TRBV19 to TRBJ1-1, with D possibly being TRBD1 (5 bases). V lost 3 bases, J lost 1 base, and 12 bases lay in between. CDR3 length equals 15 residues. Germline CDR1 and CDR2: LNHDA and SQIVND (reference sequence). CDR3 sequence (DNA): TGTGCCAGTAGTATCCTAGGCAGGGCGAACACTGAAGCTTTCTTT. The encoded protein is CASSILGRANTEAFF.

This chain connects TRBV7-2 to TRBJ1-2, with no clear D. V shed 5 bases and J shed 6 bases, with 28 bases lying between them. CDR3 length: 18 residues. Germline values: CDR1 SGHTA, CDR2 FQGNSA. Here the CDR3 reads CASSPTEGSAGWRHGYTF. CDR3 sequence (DNA): TGTGCCAGCAGCCCAACTGAGGGTAGCGCGGGATGGCGGCATGGCTACACCTTC.

The chain recombines TRBV23-1 with TRBJ1-1; D is undetermined. TRBV23-1 is an ORF, and what it does is uncertain. This CDR3 has 15 residues. The V end was cut by 2 bases, the J end by 5 bases, with 15 bases between. CDR3 coding DNA: TGCGCCAGCAGTCAAGGTGATACCTTGCGGACTGAAGCTTTCTTT. Residues: CASSQGDTLRTEAFF.